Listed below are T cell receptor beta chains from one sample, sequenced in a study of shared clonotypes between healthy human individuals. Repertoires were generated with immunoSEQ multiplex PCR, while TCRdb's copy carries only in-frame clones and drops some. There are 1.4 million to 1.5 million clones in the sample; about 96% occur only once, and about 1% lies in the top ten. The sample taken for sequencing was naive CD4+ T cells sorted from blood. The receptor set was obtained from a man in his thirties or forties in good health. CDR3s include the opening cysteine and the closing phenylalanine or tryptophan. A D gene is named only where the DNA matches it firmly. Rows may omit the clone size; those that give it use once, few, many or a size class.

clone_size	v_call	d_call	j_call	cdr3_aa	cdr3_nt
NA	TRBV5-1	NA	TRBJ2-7	CASTLGEFPYEQYF	TGCGCCAGCACCCTAGGGGAGTTCCCCTACGAGCAGTACTTC
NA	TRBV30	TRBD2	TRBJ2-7	CAWSVPPAGVLSYEQYF	TGTGCCTGGAGTGTACCCCCAGCGGGAGTTCTGTCCTACGAGCAGTACTTC
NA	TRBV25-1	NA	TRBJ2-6	CASSSTRALSGANVLTF	TGTGCCAGCAGTTCTACCAGGGCCCTCTCTGGGGCCAACGTCCTGACTTTC
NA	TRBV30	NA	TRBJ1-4	CAWSAKQGAGEKLFF	TGTGCCTGGAGTGCGAAACAGGGCGCGGGTGAAAAACTGTTTTTT
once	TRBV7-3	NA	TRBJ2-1	CASSLTLESYNEQFF	TGTGCCAGCAGCTTAACGCTAGAAAGTTACAATGAGCAGTTCTTC
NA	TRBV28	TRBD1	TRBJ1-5	CASRLVGQAQHFSNQPQHF	TGTGCCAGCAGATTAGTTGGACAGGCCCAACACTTTAGCAATCAGCCCCAGCATTTT
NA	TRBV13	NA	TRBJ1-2	CASSSPRQVPHCTF	TGTGCCAGCAGCTCGCCCAGGCAGGTTCCCCACTGCACCTTC
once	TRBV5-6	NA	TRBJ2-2	CASSLALSRNTGELFF	TGTGCCAGCAGCTTGGCTCTTAGCCGAAACACCGGGGAGCTGTTTTTT
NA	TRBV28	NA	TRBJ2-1	CASSYSGVTEQFF	TGTGCCAGCAGTTATTCGGGGGTAACTGAGCAGTTCTTC
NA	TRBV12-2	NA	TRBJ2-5	CASRWRGETQYF	TGTGCAAGTCGCTGGAGGGGGGAGACCCAGTACTTC
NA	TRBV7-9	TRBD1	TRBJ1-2	CASSPHRTGAGGYTF	TGTGCCAGCAGCCCGCATCGGACAGGGGCGGGTGGCTACACCTTC
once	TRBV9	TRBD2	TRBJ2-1	CASTLWGTSSYNEQFF	TGTGCCAGCACCCTCTGGGGGACTAGTTCCTACAATGAGCAGTTCTTC
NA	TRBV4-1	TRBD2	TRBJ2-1	CASSQGLAGGPIYNEQFF	TGCGCCAGCAGCCAAGGACTAGCGGGAGGGCCGATCTACAATGAGCAGTTCTTC
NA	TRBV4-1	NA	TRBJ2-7	CASSQVSWGQNEQYF	TGCGCCAGCAGCCAAGTATCCTGGGGGCAGAACGAGCAGTACTTC
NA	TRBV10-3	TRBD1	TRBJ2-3	CAISERTGLADTQYF	TGTGCCATCAGTGAGAGGACAGGGTTAGCAGATACGCAGTATTTT
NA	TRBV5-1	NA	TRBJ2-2	CASSLDTGELFF	TGCGCCAGCAGCTTGGATACCGGGGAGCTGTTTTTT
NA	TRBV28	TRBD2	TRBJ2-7	CASRGGSLGEQYF	TGTGCTTCGCGGGGCGGGAGTTTGGGGGAGCAGTACTTC
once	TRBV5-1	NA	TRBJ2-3	CASSPTLTGSTDTQYF	TGCGCCAGCAGCCCGACTCTGACGGGTAGCACAGATACGCAGTATTTT
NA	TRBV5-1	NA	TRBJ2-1	CASSLELARKGNEQFF	TGCGCCAGCAGCTTGGAGCTAGCGCGAAAGGGCAATGAGCAGTTCTTC
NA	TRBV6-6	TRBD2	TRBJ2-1	CASSTSGGTYNEQFF	TGTGCCAGCAGCACAAGCGGGGGAACCTACAATGAGCAGTTCTTC
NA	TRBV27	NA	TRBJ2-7	CASSLGNDFYEQYF	TGTGCCAGCAGTTTAGGGAACGACTTCTACGAGCAGTACTTC
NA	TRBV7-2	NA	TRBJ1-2	CASSLAPFRGGNTF	TGTGCCAGCAGCTTAGCGCCTTTCCGCGGCGGGAACACCTTC
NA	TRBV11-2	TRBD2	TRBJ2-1	CASSFIAGTGNEQFF	TGTGCCAGCAGCTTTATAGCGGGAACGGGCAATGAGCAGTTCTTC
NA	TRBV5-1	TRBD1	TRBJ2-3	CASSLGGQGTDTQYF	TGCGCCAGCAGCTTGGGGGGACAGGGAACAGATACGCAGTATTTT
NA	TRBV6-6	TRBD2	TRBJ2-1	CASSFGGVGSYNEQFF	TGTGCCAGCAGTTTCGGGGGGGTAGGGTCCTACAATGAGCAGTTCTTC
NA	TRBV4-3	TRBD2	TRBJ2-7	CASSQDVLAGGLGQYF	TGCGCCAGCAGCCAAGATGTCCTAGCGGGAGGTTTGGGGCAGTACTTC
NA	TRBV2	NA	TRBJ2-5	CASSLVSQTQYF	TGTGCCAGCAGCCTCGTAAGCCAGACCCAGTACTTC
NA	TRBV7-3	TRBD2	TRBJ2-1	CASSSRLAGGQGNEQFF	TGTGCCAGCAGCTCTAGACTAGCGGGAGGGCAGGGCAATGAGCAGTTCTTC